The 25 T cell receptor beta chains presented below share a single source sample, sequenced in a study of blood T cell repertoires in COVID-19. The table came from immunoSEQ multiplex PCR; TCRdb's copy has only in-frame clones and leaves some out. Here the sample spans 250,000 to 400,000 clones, roughly 90% being singletons. The sequenced material came from peripheral blood. The receptors were gathered from a woman aged 25 to 39 with COVID-19, enrolled during active disease.

The chain uses TRBV11-2 and TRBJ1-6, with D perhaps TRBD1 (6 bases). This CDR3 has 16 residues. V gave up 1 base and J gave up 9 bases, with 16 bases separating them. Germline V gives CDR1 SGHAT, CDR2 FQNNGV. As DNA, the CDR3 is TGTGCCAGCAGCTTAGGTGGTAGGGGGATAGGTTCACCCCTCCACTTT. Protein sequence: CASSLGGRGIGSPLHF. Filled out from reference TRBV11-2 and TRBJ1-6, the complete variable domain reads EAGVAQSPRYKIIEKRQSVAFWCNPISGHATLYWYQQILGQGPKLLIQFQNNGVVDDSQLPKDRFSAERLKGVDSTLKIQPAKLEDSAVYLCASSLGGRGIGSPLHFGNGTRLTVT.

V and J are TRBV6-5 and TRBJ1-5; weak D call: TRBD1 (5 bases). V lost 5 bases, J lost 10 bases, and 21 bases lay in between. The CDR3 contains 15 residues. Germline lookup yields CDR1 MNHEY and CDR2 SVGAGI. CDR3 protein: CASSPSSGGGIPQHF. The CDR3 DNA reads as TGTGCCAGCAGTCCCTCTTCGGGGGGGGGTATCCCCCAGCATTTT.

In its sample, this clone was seen many times. The rearrangement uses TRBV4-1 and TRBJ2-3; TRBD2 matches at 8 bases. Germline V gene data show CDR1 as MGHRA and CDR2 as YSYEKL. Trimming removed 1 base from V and 1 base from J; junction bases left unmatched: 7. The CDR3 covers 17 residues. CDR3 residues: CASSQAGGRVRTDTQYF. CDR3 nucleotide sequence: TGCGCCAGCAGCCAAGCGGGGGGGAGGGTACGCACAGATACGCAGTATTTT.

This clone was observed a handful of times. The V gene is TRBV30, the J gene TRBJ1-4, with 9 nucleotides matching TRBD1. CDR1 GTSNPN and CDR2 SVGIG come from the germline V gene (reference sequence). The CDR3 contains 15 residues. V gave up 2 bases and J gave up 6 bases; unmatched junction bases: 7. For the CDR3, the DNA is TGTGCCTGGAGTTTCTCCGGACAGGGGTATGAAAAACTGTTTTTT. Translating it yields CAWSFSGQGYEKLFF.

The chain joins TRBV19 to TRBJ2-1, with D perhaps TRBD2 (5 bases). Germline loops: CDR1 LNHDA, CDR2 SQIVND (reference sequence). V lost 6 bases, J lost 4 bases, and 7 bases lay in between. This CDR3 spans 12 amino acids. CDR3 sequence reads: CASRDWYNEQFF. Written as DNA, the CDR3 is TGTGCCAGTAGGGACTGGTACAATGAGCAGTTCTTC.

The chain has TRBV2 and TRBJ1-1, with a weak D call TRBD1 (5 bases). CDR1 and CDR2 (germline): SNHLY, FYNNEI. Trimming left V 2 bases short and J 6 bases short, with 10 bases between. This CDR3 spans 13 amino acids. CDR3 sequence reads: CASSELGESEAFF. For the CDR3, the DNA is TGTGCCAGCAGTGAATTAGGGGAATCTGAAGCTTTCTTT. The full variable domain, in which reference TRBV2 and TRBJ1-1 provide the parts outside the CDR3, is EPEVTQTPSHQVTQMGQEVILRCVPISNHLYFYWYRQILGQKVEFLVSFYNNEISEKSEIFDDQFSVERPDGSNFTLKIRSTKLEDSAMYFCASSELGESEAFFGQGTRLTVV.

The chain uses TRBV11-2 and TRBJ1-1, with 9 bases that match TRBD1. CDR1 is SGHAT and CDR2 is FQNNGV in the germline V gene. The CDR3 is 17 residues long. V dropped 2 bases and J dropped 5; count of bases not matched to a gene: 12. The CDR3 is CASSLHRGPGGWTEAFF. CDR3 nucleotide sequence: TGTGCCAGCAGCTTACACAGGGGGCCCGGCGGATGGACTGAAGCTTTCTTT.

The chain combines TRBV12-3 or TRBV12-4 with TRBJ2-3, with a weak D call TRBD2 (5 bases). The ends were cut back, 3 bases at V and 7 bases at J, with 8 bases in the middle. The CDR3 totals 12 residues. CDR3 nucleotides: TGTGCCAGCAGTTTCGGGATAAATACGCAGTATTTT. Its translation: CASSFGINTQYF.

The chain uses TRBV7-9 and TRBJ2-1, with TRBD2 matching over 13 bases. This CDR3 has 17 residues. V was pared by 6 bases and J by 5 bases, with 10 bases of the junction left unmatched. Germline V gene data show CDR1 as SEHNR and CDR2 as FQNEAQ (reference sequence). The CDR3 DNA follows: TGTGCCAGCAGTTCACCCGGACTAGCGGGAGTGAACAATGAGCAGTTCTTC. This sequence encodes CASSSPGLAGVNNEQFF.

The chain couples TRBV5-4 to TRBJ2-5; 13 nucleotides line up with TRBD2. Germline CDR1 SGHNT, CDR2 YYREEE (reference sequence). V dropped 2 bases and J dropped 2; count of bases not matched to a gene: 3. The CDR3 loop spans 16 amino acids. CDR3 nucleotides: TGTGCCAGCAGCTTAATGGGACTAGCGGGGCAAGAGACCCAGTACTTC. Amino acid sequence: CASSLMGLAGQETQYF.

V gene TRBV14 combines with J gene TRBJ2-3; D is unclear. The germline V gene has CDR1 SGHDN and CDR2 FVKESK. V was pared by 8 bases and J by 2 bases, with 5 bases between. The CDR3 is 11 amino acids. The CDR3 DNA reads as TGTGCCAGCTCCTCCACAGATACGCAGTATTTT. As protein: CASSSTDTQYF.

The genes are TRBV5-1 and TRBJ2-7, with 10 bases identical to TRBD2. The CDR3 is 15 amino acids. J lost 5 bases, V lost 3 bases, and 8 bases had no gene match. Germline lookup yields CDR1 SGHRS and CDR2 YFSETQ. In DNA, the CDR3 is TGCGCCAGCAGCTGGATTGGGACTAGCGTCGACGAGCAGTACTTC. This sequence encodes CASSWIGTSVDEQYF.

The chain is built from TRBV5-1 and TRBJ1-1; D is unclear. CDR3 size: 15 residues. V was clipped by 0 bases and J by 0 bases, with 9 bases between them. Looked up from germline, CDR1 is SGHRS and CDR2 is YFSETQ. CDR3 amino acids: CASSLGGNLNTEAFF. CDR3 nucleotide sequence: TGCGCCAGCAGCTTGGGAGGGAACTTGAACACTGAAGCTTTCTTT.

This clone appeared once. The V gene is TRBV27, the J gene TRBJ1-5; 8 bases fit TRBD1. V was pared by 4 bases and J by 6 bases, with 8 bases of the junction left unmatched. The CDR3 loop spans 15 amino acids. Germline CDR1 is MNHEY and CDR2 is SMNVEV (reference sequence). The CDR3: CASSSSDRAGQPQHF. The CDR3 nucleotides are TGTGCCAGCAGTTCCTCGGACAGGGCCGGTCAGCCCCAGCATTTT.

The chain combines TRBV3-1 (or the pseudogene TRBV3-2) with TRBJ1-3, with TRBD1 matching over 7 bases. This CDR3 comprises 17 residues. Germline loops: CDR1 LGHDT, CDR2 YNNKEL (reference sequence). V was pared by 5 bases and J by 0 bases, with 10 bases of the junction left unmatched. CDR3 loop: CASSAYLRDSSGNTIYF. The CDR3 coding sequence is TGTGCCAGCAGCGCTTACCTCCGGGACAGCTCTGGAAACACCATATATTTT.

The CDR3 region has the DNA TGTGCCAGCAGTGAGAATTCGGAGGGTACTAGGTTTACCACGAAACTGTTCTTC. Translating gives CASSENSEGTRFTTKLFF. The chain has TRBV2 and TRBJ2-1; maybe TRBD2 (6 bases). The V gene lost 3 bases and the J gene lost 15 bases, with 33 bases spanning the gap. CDR1 SNHLY and CDR2 FYNNEI come from the germline V gene. The CDR3 covers 18 residues.

The chain has TRBV19 and TRBJ1-1, with 7 positions matching TRBD1. J lost 6 bases, V lost 5 bases, and 12 bases had no gene match. Germline CDR1 is LNHDA and CDR2 is SQIVND (reference sequence). The CDR3 consists of 15 residues. The CDR3 sequence is CASSSGQLIVSEAFF. CDR3 coding DNA: TGTGCCAGTAGTTCGGGACAGTTAATAGTCTCTGAAGCTTTCTTT.

This clone turned up a few times. This chain uses TRBV2 with TRBJ2-1; no firm D call. Germline CDR1 reads SNHLY; CDR2 reads FYNNEI. V was pared by 3 bases and J by 8 bases, with 5 bases between. This CDR3 has 11 amino acids. Written as DNA, the CDR3 is TGTGCCAGCAGTGAGTCGGATGAGCAGTTCTTC. It encodes CASSESDEQFF. Drawing the rest from reference TRBV2 and TRBJ2-1, the complete variable domain is EPEVTQTPSHQVTQMGQEVILRCVPISNHLYFYWYRQILGQKVEFLVSFYNNEISEKSEIFDDQFSVERPDGSNFTLKIRSTKLEDSAMYFCASSESDEQFFGPGTRLTVL.

This rearrangement joins TRBV6-5 to TRBJ1-1; TRBD1 might be the D (5 bases). CDR1 and CDR2 (germline): MNHEY, SVGAGI. The V gene lost 4 bases and the J gene lost 5 bases, with 17 bases spanning the gap. The CDR3 sequence is 15 residues long. The CDR3 DNA reads as TGTGCCAGCAGTTTACTCGCGGGGGTTGGGACTGAAGCTTTCTTT. Its translation: CASSLLAGVGTEAFF.

The rearrangement links TRBV7-2 to TRBJ1-5; possible D gene TRBD1, 5 bases. Trimming removed 1 base at V and 5 bases at J, with 12 bases between. Germline V gives CDR1 SGHTA, CDR2 FQGNSA. The CDR3 sequence is 15 residues long. The CDR3 reads CASSLEFWGDQPQHF. CDR3 sequence (DNA): TGTGCCAGCAGCTTAGAATTCTGGGGCGATCAGCCCCAGCATTTT. Full variable domain (rest looked up from reference TRBV7-2 and TRBJ1-5): GAGVSQSPSNKVTEKGKDVELRCDPISGHTALYWYRQSLGQGLEFLIYFQGNSAPDKSGLPSDRFSAERTGGSVSTLTIQRTQQEDSAVYLCASSLEFWGDQPQHFGDGTRLSIL.

This clone has just a few counts. This chain joins TRBV20-1 and TRBJ2-7; 7 bases line up with TRBD1. CDR1 is DFQATT and CDR2 is SNEGSKA in the germline V gene (reference sequence). Trimming took 5 bases from V and 3 from J; bases not matched to a gene: 1. This CDR3 comprises 11 residues. CDR3 region: CSAGQVYEQYF. The CDR3, as DNA: TGCAGTGCTGGACAGGTCTACGAGCAGTACTTC.

The chain links TRBV10-3 to TRBJ1-4; D not resolved. The germline V gene has CDR1 ENHRY and CDR2 SYGVKD. This CDR3 contains 14 residues. V was clipped by 0 bases and J by 6 bases, with 8 bases between them. The DNA for the CDR3 is TGTGCCATCAGTGAGTCCGTACTGGATGAAAAACTGTTTTTT. It encodes CAISESVLDEKLFF.

The chain joins TRBV19 to TRBJ2-1, with 12 bases identical to TRBD2. The V segment lost 0 bases and the J segment 6 bases; nucleotides outside the gene matches: 9. This CDR3 region has 18 residues. CDR1 is LNHDA and CDR2 is SQIVND in the germline V gene (reference sequence). The CDR3 sequence: CASSIEGPLAGGSNEQFF. In DNA, the CDR3 is TGTGCCAGTAGTATAGAGGGGCCCCTAGCGGGAGGGTCCAATGAGCAGTTCTTC.

J is TRBJ1-2 and V is TRBV3-1 (or the pseudogene TRBV3-2); a possible D gene is TRBD1 (6 bases). The CDR3 has 17 amino acids. The germline V gene has CDR1 LGHDT and CDR2 YNNKEL (reference sequence). V lost 0 bases and J 4 bases, leaving 18 bases between the germline ends. The CDR3 nucleotides are TGTGCCAGCAGCCAAGACCAGAGGGGACAATCGAGCTATGGCTACACCTTC. Translation: CASSQDQRGQSSYGYTF.

The genes are TRBV18 and TRBJ1-1; D remains ambiguous. This CDR3 contains 13 residues. Trimming pared 8 bases from V and 3 bases from J, leaving 13 bases between. CDR1 KGHSH and CDR2 LQKENI come from the germline V gene. The CDR3: CASPGNQDTEAFF. CDR3 DNA: TGTGCCAGCCCAGGAAACCAAGACACTGAAGCTTTCTTT.